The next 20 T cell receptor beta chains were all read from a single sample in a study of response to subunit inactivated influenza vaccine. One entry per CDR3 protein results from TCRdb running MiXCR on the RT-PCR reads. The sample carries about 650,000 distinct CDR3 sequences, 11% to 15% recorded once. This specimen was PBMCs from blood, taken roughly 2 weeks before vaccination. The receptors originated from a man aged 50 to 60 who received an inactivated influenza vaccine.

V is TRBV27 and J is TRBJ2-1; 8 bases align to TRBD1. CDR3 length: 15 amino acids. CDR1 and CDR2 from the germline V gene are MNHEY and SMNVEV (reference sequence). The V and J ends lost 5 bases and 6 bases, in that order; junction bases with no gene match: 9. The CDR3, as DNA: TGTGCCAGCAGTATCCGGGACAGGACACGCAATGAGCAGTTCTTC. Residues: CASSIRDRTRNEQFF.

Details on this clonotype: An end of the junction differs from the germline gene, which may be a read error. The chain combines TRBV20-1 with TRBJ2-3, with 7 bases fitting TRBD1. The CDR3 contains 14 residues. The germline V gene has CDR1 DFQATT and CDR2 SNEGSKA (reference sequence). The CDR3 bases are TGCAGTGATAGACAAGGACAGGACACAGATACGCAGTATTTT. Residues: CSDRQGQDTDTQYF.

The rearrangement links TRBV28 to TRBJ2-1, with 7 bases matching TRBD2. The CDR3 runs 16 residues. J lost 3 bases, V lost 5 bases, and 10 bases had no gene match. Per the germline V gene, CDR1 is MDHEN and CDR2 is SYDVKM. CDR3 DNA sequence: TGTGCCAGCAGTCCAGTAGCGGGCAGCGTCTACAATGAGCAGTTCTTC. This sequence encodes CASSPVAGSVYNEQFF.

CDR3 in amino acids: CASSYSLTSGSLANTGELFF. In DNA form, the CDR3 reads TGTGCCAGCAGTTACTCGCTAACTAGCGGGAGTTTGGCGAACACCGGGGAGCTGTTTTTT. The chain has TRBV6-2 or TRBV6-3 and TRBJ2-2; TRBD2 agrees at 11 bases. The V and J ends lost 0 bases and 0 bases, in that order; junction bases with no gene match: 9. The CDR3 has 20 residues. Germline loops: CDR1 MNHEY, CDR2 SVGEGT.

The rearrangement joins TRBV6-5 to TRBJ1-6, with no clear D. V lost 6 bases, J lost 6 bases, and 6 bases lay in between. Germline V gene data show CDR1 as MNHEY and CDR2 as SVGAGI. There are 12 residues in the CDR3. The CDR3 DNA is TGTGCCAGCAGCCCGGTTAATTCACCCCTCCACTTT. Its protein product is CASSPVNSPLHF.

This clonotype has just a few counts. This chain links TRBV29-1 with TRBJ2-5, with D maybe TRBD1 (6 bases). The CDR3 sequence is 12 residues long. From germline, CDR1 is SQVTM and CDR2 ANQGSEA. V dropped 6 bases and J dropped 5 bases, with 13 bases sitting between them. The CDR3 region is CSVGAQAETQYF. The CDR3 DNA is TGCAGCGTGGGGGCACAGGCGGAGACCCAGTACTTC. Together with reference TRBV29-1 and TRBJ2-5, the CDR3 gives the full variable domain: SAVISQKPSRDICQRGTSLTIQCQVDSQVTMMFWYRQQPGQSLTLIATANQGSEATYESGFVIDKFPISRPNLTFSTLTVSNMSPEDSSIYLCSVGAQAETQYFGPGTRLLVL.

This clonotype occurred a few times. The gene calls are TRBV12-3 or TRBV12-4 and TRBJ2-3; D is unresolved. The V gene lost 5 bases and the J gene lost 7 bases, with 10 bases spanning the gap. The CDR3 has 12 amino acids. CDR3 region: CASSPHYNTQYF. CDR3 in DNA: TGTGCCAGCAGTCCACATTATAATACGCAGTATTTT.

The chain is built from TRBV18 and TRBJ2-7; D is perhaps TRBD2 (6 bases). The CDR3 has 14 residues. CDR1 is KGHSH and CDR2 is LQKENI in the germline V gene. Trimming took 5 bases from V and 1 from J, leaving 12 bases between them. CDR3 protein: CASSKPGTSYEQYF. CDR3 bases: TGTGCCAGCTCAAAGCCGGGGACTTCCTACGAGCAGTACTTC.

V usage is TRBV28 and J usage is TRBJ1-5; no definite D call. With 4 bases removed from V and 2 bases from J, the gap between germline ends came to 21 bases. CDR3 length equals 18 residues. CDR1 and CDR2 from the germline V gene are MDHEN and SYDVKM. CDR3 amino acids: CASSSYDWFSGGNQPQHF. CDR3 DNA: TGTGCCAGCAGTTCCTATGACTGGTTCTCTGGGGGCAATCAGCCCCAGCATTTT.

This clonotype was counted only a few times. This rearrangement joins TRBV27 to TRBJ2-1; TRBD1 aligns across 7 bases. The CDR3 covers 17 residues. Germline CDR1 and CDR2: MNHEY and SMNVEV (reference sequence). With 5 bases clipped from V and 3 bases from J, the junction kept 13 bases outside the gene matches. The CDR3 DNA follows: TGTGCCAGCAGTACCTCCTACAGGGGCGCAGGCTACAATGAGCAGTTCTTC. This gives the protein CASSTSYRGAGYNEQFF.

J is TRBJ2-3 and V is TRBV29-1; unclear D gene. Trimming took 0 bases from V and 4 from J, leaving 11 bases between them. The CDR3 runs 14 residues. Germline CDR1 reads SQVTM; CDR2 reads ANQGSEA. The CDR3 protein is CSVEEFRLADTQYF. The CDR3 coding sequence is TGCAGCGTTGAAGAATTTCGGCTGGCAGATACGCAGTATTTT.

This clonotype was recorded at least ten times. The chain combines TRBV29-1 with TRBJ2-5, with a weak D call TRBD1 (5 bases). The CDR3 consists of 14 residues. Trimming took off 2 bases at V and 7 bases at J, with 17 bases between the two ends. In germline, CDR1 is SQVTM, CDR2 ANQGSEA. This CDR3 reads CSVEKVGRDGTQYF. The CDR3 nucleotides are TGCAGCGTTGAAAAGGTCGGCAGGGATGGGACCCAGTACTTC.

This clonotype was detected a few times. CDR3 sequence: CASKGLAGNYEQFF. The CDR3 DNA is TGTGCCAGCAAAGGACTAGCGGGAAACTATGAGCAGTTCTTC. The chain combines TRBV6-1 with TRBJ2-1; 12 bases are a match to TRBD2. The CDR3 runs 14 residues. V lost 7 bases to trimming and J lost 8 bases; unmatched junction nucleotides: 6. Germline CDR1 and CDR2: MNHNS and SASEGT.

This clonotype was observed many times. The rearrangement joins TRBV12-5 to TRBJ1-2; tentative D call: TRBD1 (6 bases). Trimming removed 6 bases at V and 6 bases at J, with 17 bases between. Germline V lookup: CDR1 LGHNT, CDR2 FRNRAP. This CDR3 spans 14 amino acids. In DNA, the CDR3 is TGTGCTAGTGGAATAACCGGGACAAAGAATGGCTACACCTTC. Encoded protein: CASGITGTKNGYTF.

The J gene is TRBJ2-3, the V gene TRBV20-1; D is ambiguous. Trimming removed 6 bases at V and 1 base at J, with 14 bases between. CDR3 length equals 14 residues. Per germline, CDR1 DFQATT and CDR2 SNEGSKA (reference sequence). The CDR3 DNA follows: TGCAGTGCCACCCTAGAGGCCCGCACAGATACGCAGTATTTT. Its translation is CSATLEARTDTQYF.

The chain recombines TRBV3-1 with TRBJ2-3; D could derive from TRBD1 or TRBD2 (5 bases each). Looked up from germline, CDR1 is LGHDT and CDR2 is YNNKEL (reference sequence). V was cut by 4 bases and J by 6 bases, with 8 bases left in between. CDR3 length: 12 amino acids. CDR3 sequence reads: CASSRGLDTQYF. The CDR3 bases are TGTGCCAGCAGCCGGGGGTTGGATACGCAGTATTTT.

This clonotype turned up a few times. The rearrangement links TRBV4-3 to TRBJ2-3; TRBD2 matches 11 bases. The CDR3 extends over 17 amino acids. Unmatched junction bases numbered 7, after V lost 3 bases and J lost 2 bases. Germline V gives CDR1 LGHNA, CDR2 YSLEER. This chain's CDR3 is CASSQRGTSGITDTQYF. The CDR3 nucleotides read TGCGCCAGCAGCCAGAGGGGGACTAGCGGCATCACAGATACGCAGTATTTT.

The chain couples TRBV6-5 to TRBJ1-1; 7 positions agree with TRBD1. Unmatched junction bases numbered 6, after V lost 0 bases and J lost 5 bases. In germline, CDR1 is MNHEY, CDR2 SVGAGI. The CDR3 extends over 15 amino acids. CDR3 bases: TGTGCCAGCAGTTACTCGAGGGGGCTATCGACTGAAGCTTTCTTT. Protein sequence: CASSYSRGLSTEAFF.

This clonotype was found a few times. The V call is TRBV12-3 or TRBV12-4, the J call TRBJ2-1; D not certain. Trimming took off 2 bases at V and 5 bases at J, with 7 bases between the two ends. The CDR3 runs 13 residues. CDR3: CASSLHGNNEQFF. Here the CDR3 DNA reads TGTGCCAGCAGTTTACACGGTAACAATGAGCAGTTCTTC.

The chain is built from TRBV11-1 and TRBJ2-6; weak D call: TRBD1 (6 bases). V was cut by 2 bases and J by 0 bases, with 14 bases left in between. The CDR3 is made up of 18 amino acids. CDR1 is SGHAT and CDR2 is FQDESV in the germline V gene (reference sequence). This CDR3 is CASSLNGQLNSGANVLTF. In DNA, the CDR3 is TGTGCCAGCAGCTTAAATGGACAGCTCAACTCTGGGGCCAACGTCCTGACTTTC.